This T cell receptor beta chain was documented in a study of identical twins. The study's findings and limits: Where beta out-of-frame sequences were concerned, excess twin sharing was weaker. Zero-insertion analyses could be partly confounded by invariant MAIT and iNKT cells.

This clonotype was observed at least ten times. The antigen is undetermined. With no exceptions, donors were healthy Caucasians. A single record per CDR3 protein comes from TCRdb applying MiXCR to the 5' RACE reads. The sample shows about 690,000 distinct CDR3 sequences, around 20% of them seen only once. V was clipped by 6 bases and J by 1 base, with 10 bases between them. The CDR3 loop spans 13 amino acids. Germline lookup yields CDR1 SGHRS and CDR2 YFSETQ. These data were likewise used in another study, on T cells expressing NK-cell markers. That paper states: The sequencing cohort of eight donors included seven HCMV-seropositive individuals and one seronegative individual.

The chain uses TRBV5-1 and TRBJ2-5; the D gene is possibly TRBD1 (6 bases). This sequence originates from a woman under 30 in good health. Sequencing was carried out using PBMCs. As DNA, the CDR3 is TGCGCCAGCAAAGGGGACACCCAAGAGACCCAGTACTTC. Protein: CASKGDTQETQYF.